The 11 T cell receptor beta chains presented below share a single source sample, sequenced in a study of blood T cell repertoires in COVID-19. The table came from immunoSEQ multiplex PCR; TCRdb's copy has only in-frame clones and leaves some out. The sample holds about 48,000 clones, around nine tenths seen once. Sequencing used peripheral blood. These receptors came from a man between 65 and 85 years old with acute or convalescent COVID-19.

The V gene is TRBV4-3, the J gene TRBJ2-2; D not resolved. CDR1 LGHNA and CDR2 YSLEER come from the germline V gene. The CDR3 loop spans 14 amino acids. V lost 0 bases and J 3 bases, leaving 5 bases between the germline ends. This CDR3 reads CASSQDEDTGELFF. DNA for the CDR3: TGCGCCAGCAGCCAAGACGAGGACACCGGGGAGCTGTTTTTT.

The chain links TRBV12-3 or TRBV12-4 to TRBJ1-1; possible D gene TRBD1, 6 bases. V lost 5 bases, J lost 3 bases, and 10 bases lay in between. The CDR3 consists of 13 residues. The CDR3: CASSEDSYTEAFF. The CDR3 bases are TGTGCCAGCAGTGAGGACAGCTACACTGAAGCTTTCTTT.

The V gene is TRBV7-2, the J gene TRBJ2-3, with D perhaps matching TRBD1 (6 bases). In germline, CDR1 is SGHTA, CDR2 FQGNSA. The CDR3 totals 14 residues. The ends were cut back, 3 bases at V and 6 bases at J, with 13 bases in the middle. DNA for the CDR3: TGTGCCAGCAGCTTGGGGACACCTGGGGATACGCAGTATTTT. This gives the protein CASSLGTPGDTQYF.

This chain connects TRBV5-1 to TRBJ2-6; 10 nucleotides match TRBD1. V was pared by 0 bases and J by 0 bases, with 6 bases of the junction left unmatched. Germline V lookup: CDR1 SGHRS, CDR2 YFSETQ. This CDR3 comprises 19 residues. DNA of the CDR3: TGCGCCAGCAGCTTGGTAATGGGGACAGGGGTCTCTGGGGCCAACGTCCTGACTTTC. Translating gives CASSLVMGTGVSGANVLTF.

This clone showed up just a few times. The chain combines TRBV10-1 with TRBJ1-3; TRBD1 is a possible D gene (5 bases). This CDR3 is 15 amino acids long. Germline V CDR1 and CDR2: WNHNN, SYGVQD (reference sequence). Trimming took 0 bases from V and 0 from J, leaving 6 bases between them. CDR3 DNA: TGCGCCAGCAGTGAGTCGACAGCCTCTGGAAACACCATATATTTT. Protein sequence: CASSESTASGNTIYF.

The chain couples TRBV29-1 to TRBJ1-2, with 9 bases aligning to TRBD1. Germline trimming cut 4 bases from V and 8 bases from J; bases unmatched to any gene: 8. The CDR3 consists of 13 residues. CDR1 is SQVTM, CDR2 ANQGSEA, per germline. CDR3 sequence: CSVGSGTGKGYTF. The CDR3, as DNA: TGCAGCGTTGGATCCGGGACAGGGAAAGGCTACACCTTC.

J is TRBJ1-5 and V is TRBV18, with D possibly matching TRBD1 (6 bases). CDR1 is KGHSH, CDR2 LQKENI, per germline. The CDR3 length is 15 residues. V shed 1 base and J shed 4 bases, with 11 bases lying between them. The chain's CDR3 is CASSPRRGSNQPQHF. The CDR3 region has the DNA TGTGCCAGCTCACCACGCAGGGGTTCAAATCAGCCCCAGCATTTT.

The rearrangement uses TRBV4-3 and TRBJ2-7; the match to TRBD2 covers 7 bases. CDR1 LGHNA and CDR2 YSLEER come from the germline V gene. Trimming removed 5 bases from V and 5 bases from J; junction bases left unmatched: 9. This CDR3 spans 14 amino acids. CDR3 protein: CASSTRAGRDEQYF. The DNA for the CDR3 is TGCGCCAGCAGCACCCGGGCAGGGAGGGACGAGCAGTACTTC.

This clone has only a few counts. V and J are TRBV18 and TRBJ2-1, with 12 bases that match TRBD2. The CDR3 covers 15 residues. J was trimmed by 5 bases and V by 4 bases; bases with no gene match: 3. The germline V gene encodes CDR1 KGHSH and CDR2 LQKENI. In DNA, the CDR3 is TGTGCCAGCTCACAGCGGACTAGCGGGGACAATGAGCAGTTCTTC. Encoded protein: CASSQRTSGDNEQFF.

This chain joins TRBV2 and TRBJ2-1; D possibly corresponds to TRBD1 (6 bases). The germline V gene has CDR1 SNHLY and CDR2 FYNNEI. V dropped 6 bases and J dropped 3 bases, with 12 bases sitting between them. The CDR3 extends over 14 amino acids. This CDR3 is CASRKDSFYNEQFF. CDR3 nucleotides: TGTGCCAGCAGGAAGGACAGCTTCTACAATGAGCAGTTCTTC. Full variable domain (remainder filled in from reference TRBV2 and TRBJ2-1): EPEVTQTPSHQVTQMGQEVILRCVPISNHLYFYWYRQILGQKVEFLVSFYNNEISEKSEIFDDQFSVERPDGSNFTLKIRSTKLEDSAMYFCASRKDSFYNEQFFGPGTRLTVL.

The chain uses TRBV11-2 and TRBJ1-1; weak D call: TRBD1 (5 bases). The CDR3 spans 14 residues. Germline lookup yields CDR1 SGHAT and CDR2 FQNNGV. V was pared by 1 base and J by 6 bases, with 12 bases between. The CDR3 nucleotides are TGTGCCAGCAGCTTAGTCTTAGGGGACTCTGAAGCTTTCTTT. Translated, it gives CASSLVLGDSEAFF.